The sequence of this T cell receptor (beta chain) was determined in a study of shared clonotypes between healthy human individuals. Trimming pared 4 bases from V and 0 bases from J, leaving 14 bases between. The CDR3 runs 16 residues. The germline CDR1 and CDR2 sequences are LNHNV and YYDKDF (reference sequence). Per the original data handling: Because ImmunoSEQ provided only junction sequences with no quality scores, the filtering differed. This table comes from immunoSEQ multiplex PCR, and its TCRdb copy is limited to in-frame clones, with some not included. The V and J calls and clone size are taken from that table; D and trimming were inferred from the DNA. This repertoire shows approximately 2.5 million clones, roughly 93% found once; its top ten account for 0.36%. Whole-study results and caveats: All-four-donor shared clonotypes had higher generation probabilities than non-shared clonotypes did. Naive subsets typically showed greater estimated richness than memory subsets. Rarefaction analysis demonstrated incomplete sorted-subset sequencing notwithstanding large depth.

A remark on this clone: Antigen: not known.

Sequencing was performed on naive CD4+ T cells from PBMCs. As to subset: CD45RA+ positively selected. The source of this sequence is a man aged 18-30 years in good health. Some clones in this sample may be carry-over from other donors' samples. This chain links TRBV15 with TRBJ2-3; D tentatively fits TRBD1 or TRBD2 (6 bases each). In DNA, the CDR3 is TGTGCCACCAGCACGGGGGCAGGGATGAGCACAGATACGCAGTATTTT. Translated, it gives CATSTGAGMSTDTQYF.